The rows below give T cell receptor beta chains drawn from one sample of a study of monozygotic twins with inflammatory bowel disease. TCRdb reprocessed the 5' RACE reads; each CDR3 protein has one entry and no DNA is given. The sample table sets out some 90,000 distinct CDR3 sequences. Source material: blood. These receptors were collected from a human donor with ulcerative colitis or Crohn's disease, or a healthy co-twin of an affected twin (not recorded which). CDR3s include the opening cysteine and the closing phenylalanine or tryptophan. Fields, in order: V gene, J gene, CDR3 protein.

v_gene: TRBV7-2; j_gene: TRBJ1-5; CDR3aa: CASSKGSATVGQPQHF
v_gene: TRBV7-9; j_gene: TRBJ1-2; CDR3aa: CASSYDRVNYGYTF
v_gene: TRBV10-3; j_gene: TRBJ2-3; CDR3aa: CAISDVSLGGLDTQYF
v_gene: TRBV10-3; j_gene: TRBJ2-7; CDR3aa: CAIMGGWRGQGGGYEQYF
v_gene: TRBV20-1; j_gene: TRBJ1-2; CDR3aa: CSARLTGVRDTF
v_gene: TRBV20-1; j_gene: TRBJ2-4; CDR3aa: CSARTTGAKNIQYF
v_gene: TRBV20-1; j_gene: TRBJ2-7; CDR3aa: CSARVPRGGGYEQYF
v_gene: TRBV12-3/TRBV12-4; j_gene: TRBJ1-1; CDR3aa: CASSLMGRTEAFF
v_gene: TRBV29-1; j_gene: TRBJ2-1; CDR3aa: CSATSGGYYEQFF
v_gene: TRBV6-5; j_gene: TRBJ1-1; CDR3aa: CASTYGTEAFF
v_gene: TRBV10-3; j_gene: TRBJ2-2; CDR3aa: CAINSLAGGTNTGELFF
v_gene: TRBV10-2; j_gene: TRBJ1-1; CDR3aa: CASTTQREAFF
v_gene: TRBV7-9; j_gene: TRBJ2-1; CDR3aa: CASSLRGQGYNEQFF
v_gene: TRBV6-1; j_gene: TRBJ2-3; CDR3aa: CASSRLADTQYF
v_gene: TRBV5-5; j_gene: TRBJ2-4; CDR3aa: CASSFGGGAKNIQYF
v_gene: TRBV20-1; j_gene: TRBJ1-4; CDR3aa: CSASPRDGGFNEKLFF
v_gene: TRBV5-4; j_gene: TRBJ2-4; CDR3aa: CASSPPGGRMDIQYF
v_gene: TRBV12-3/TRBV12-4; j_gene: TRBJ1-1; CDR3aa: CASSLGTGMNTEAFF
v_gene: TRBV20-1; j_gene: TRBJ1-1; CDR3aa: CSAGLEQRSTEAFF
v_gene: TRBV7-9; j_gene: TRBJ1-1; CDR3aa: CASSLNQGGTEAFF
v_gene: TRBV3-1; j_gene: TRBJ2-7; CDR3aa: CASSQERFSSLREQYF
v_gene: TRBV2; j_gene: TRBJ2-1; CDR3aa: CASSAPSQTYNEQFF
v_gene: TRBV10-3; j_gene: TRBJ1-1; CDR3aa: CAISLAGGTGGTEAFF
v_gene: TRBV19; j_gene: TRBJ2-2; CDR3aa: CASTRTGGLTGELFF
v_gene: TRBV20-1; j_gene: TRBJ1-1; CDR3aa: CSVGVATTEAFF
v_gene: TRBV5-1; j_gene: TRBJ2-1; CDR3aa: CASSLEVLAGGLNEQFF
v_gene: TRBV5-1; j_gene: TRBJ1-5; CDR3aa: CASSLSLVRRGGCQPQHF
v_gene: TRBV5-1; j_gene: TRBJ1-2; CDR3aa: CASSLQGKDGYTF
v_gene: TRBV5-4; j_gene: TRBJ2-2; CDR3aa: CASSLGAGQGSGELFF
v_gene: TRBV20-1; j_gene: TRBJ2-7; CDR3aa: CSASRVDNSHEQYF
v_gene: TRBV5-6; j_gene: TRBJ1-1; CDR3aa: CASSSDRAAFF
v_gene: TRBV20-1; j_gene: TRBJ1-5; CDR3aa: CSAREGGAWQPQHF
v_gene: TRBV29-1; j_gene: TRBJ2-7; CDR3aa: CSVTGTSLGYEQYF
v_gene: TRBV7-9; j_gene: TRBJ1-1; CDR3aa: CASSRPETGTGEAFF
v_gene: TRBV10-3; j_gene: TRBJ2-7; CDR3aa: CAIRPQGNTYEQYF
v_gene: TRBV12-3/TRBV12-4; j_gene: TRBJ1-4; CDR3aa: CASAPKTTNEKLFF
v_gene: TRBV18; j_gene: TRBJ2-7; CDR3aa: CASSPPSREQYF
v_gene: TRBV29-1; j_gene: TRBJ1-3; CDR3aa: CSETAGPYSGNTIYF
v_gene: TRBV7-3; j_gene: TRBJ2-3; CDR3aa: CASSLRGLAAAGTDTQYF
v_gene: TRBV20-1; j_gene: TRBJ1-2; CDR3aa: CSARDVTGYGYTF
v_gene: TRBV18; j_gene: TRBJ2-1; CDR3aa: CASSKDSYNEQFF
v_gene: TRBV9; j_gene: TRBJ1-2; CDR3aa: CASSAQGIPTYGYTF
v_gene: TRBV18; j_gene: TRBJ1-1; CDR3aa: CASSPTGTGGTEAFF
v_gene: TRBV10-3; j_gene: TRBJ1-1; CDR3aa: CAIGDRATEAFF
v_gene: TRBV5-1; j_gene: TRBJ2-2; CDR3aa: CASSGRADTGELFF
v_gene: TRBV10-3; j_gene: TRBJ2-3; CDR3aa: CAIAAGGNTDTQYF
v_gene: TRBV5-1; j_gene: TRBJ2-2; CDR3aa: CASSLEDRVWDTGELFF
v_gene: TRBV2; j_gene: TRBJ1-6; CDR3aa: CASNPDYNSPLHF
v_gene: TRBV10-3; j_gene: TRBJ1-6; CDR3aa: CAIRMDRGPGGSSPLHF
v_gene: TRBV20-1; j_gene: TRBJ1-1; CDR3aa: CSAGQGTNTEAFF
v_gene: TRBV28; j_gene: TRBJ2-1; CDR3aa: CASRKDDRVVNEQFF
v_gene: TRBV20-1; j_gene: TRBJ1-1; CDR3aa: CSALIPGERMAFF
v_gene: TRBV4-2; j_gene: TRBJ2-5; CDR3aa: CASSQDGSVAQETQYF
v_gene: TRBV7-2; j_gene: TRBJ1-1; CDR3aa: CASSLRGNTEAFF
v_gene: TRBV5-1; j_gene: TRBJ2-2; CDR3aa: CASSLQGWAGELFF